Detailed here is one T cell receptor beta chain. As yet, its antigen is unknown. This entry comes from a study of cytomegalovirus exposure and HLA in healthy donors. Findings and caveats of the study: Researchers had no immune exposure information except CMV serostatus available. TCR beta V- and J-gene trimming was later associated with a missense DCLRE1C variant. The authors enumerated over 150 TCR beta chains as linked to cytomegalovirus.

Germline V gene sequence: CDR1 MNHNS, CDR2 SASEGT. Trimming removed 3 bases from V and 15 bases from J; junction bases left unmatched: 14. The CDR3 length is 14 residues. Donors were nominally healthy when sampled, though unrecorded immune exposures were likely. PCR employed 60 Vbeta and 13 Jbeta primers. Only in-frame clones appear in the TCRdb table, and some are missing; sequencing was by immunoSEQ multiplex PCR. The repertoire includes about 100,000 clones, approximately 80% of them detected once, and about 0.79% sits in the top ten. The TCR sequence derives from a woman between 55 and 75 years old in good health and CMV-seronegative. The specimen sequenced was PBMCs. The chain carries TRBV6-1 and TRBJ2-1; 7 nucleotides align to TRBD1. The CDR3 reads CASSENRGLLSPFF. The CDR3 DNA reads TGTGCCAGCAGTGAGAACAGGGGCCTCCTGTCACCGTTCTTC.